The 22 T cell receptor beta chains in this list originate from one sample, sequenced in a study of blood T cell repertoires in COVID-19. Sequencing used immunoSEQ multiplex PCR; TCRdb keeps in-frame clones, though not all of them. The table has over 400,000 clones, approximately 83% seen once. The sample consisted of peripheral blood. The receptors derive from a human donor in a cohort sampled during active COVID-19.

This clone showed up just a few times. Here the CDR3 reads CAISPFNLMGSNQPQHF. The CDR3 nucleotides read TGTGCCATCAGTCCCTTTAATCTCATGGGCTCCAATCAGCCCCAGCATTTT. The gene calls are TRBV10-3 and TRBJ1-5; D is ambiguous. Germline V CDR1 and CDR2: ENHRY, SYGVKD. This CDR3 has 17 residues. V was pared by 5 bases and J by 3 bases, with 20 bases between.

This chain uses TRBV3-1 (or the pseudogene TRBV3-2) with TRBJ1-1; TRBD1 is a possible D gene (6 bases). CDR1 and CDR2 from the germline V gene are LGHDT and YNNKEL (reference sequence). The CDR3 is 13 residues long. Trimming stripped 4 bases from V and 5 bases from J, with 11 bases between. The CDR3 protein is CASSRGRATEAFF. The CDR3 nucleotides read TGTGCCAGCAGCCGGGGGCGGGCGACTGAAGCTTTCTTT.

The sample holds a few counts of this clone. V is TRBV11-2 and J is TRBJ2-3, with 10 nucleotides matching TRBD2. This CDR3 has 16 amino acids. The germline gives CDR1 SGHAT, CDR2 FQNNGV. The V and J ends lost 5 bases and 5 bases, in that order; junction bases with no gene match: 10. As DNA, the CDR3 is TGTGCCAGCAGCCCGACCCTAGCGGGAGAGGGAGATACGCAGTATTTT. It specifies CASSPTLAGEGDTQYF. Complete variable domain (other parts from reference TRBV11-2 and TRBJ2-3): EAGVAQSPRYKIIEKRQSVAFWCNPISGHATLYWYQQILGQGPKLLIQFQNNGVVDDSQLPKDRFSAERLKGVDSTLKIQPAKLEDSAVYLCASSPTLAGEGDTQYFGPGTRLTVL.

The chain combines TRBV6-5 with TRBJ2-7, with D possibly being TRBD2 (5 bases). The ends were cut back, 6 bases at V and 5 bases at J, with 20 bases in the middle. The V gene's germline CDR1 is MNHEY and CDR2 SVGAGI. This CDR3 has 15 residues. The CDR3 nucleotides are TGTGCCAGCAGCTCCCCAGCGGAGGAGAAGAACGAGCAGTACTTC. Encoded protein: CASSSPAEEKNEQYF.

This chain joins TRBV7-3 and TRBJ2-5; 10 nucleotides line up with TRBD2. The germline V gene encodes CDR1 SGHTA and CDR2 FQGTGA. CDR3 length: 15 amino acids. The V and J ends lost 5 bases and 2 bases, in that order; junction bases with no gene match: 5. DNA for the CDR3: TGTGCCAGCAGCCACGGACTAGCGGTTCAAGAGACCCAGTACTTC. Its translation: CASSHGLAVQETQYF.

This rearrangement joins TRBV3-1 (or the pseudogene TRBV3-2) to TRBJ2-1; TRBD2 matches 15 bases. Germline lookup yields CDR1 LGHDT and CDR2 YNNKEL (reference sequence). The junction had 6 bases not matched to a gene; V was cut back by 0 bases and J by 12 bases. The length of the CDR3 is 16 residues. The CDR3 reads CASSQDLGLAGGGQFF. The DNA of the CDR3 is TGTGCCAGCAGCCAAGATCTAGGACTAGCGGGAGGGGGGCAGTTCTTC.

The chain employs TRBV15 and TRBJ1-4; 7 bases map to TRBD1. Germline CDR1 reads LNHNV; CDR2 reads YYDKDF (reference sequence). CDR3 length equals 16 residues. The V gene end was trimmed by 8 bases and the J gene end by 8 bases; junction bases not matched to a gene: 17. Here the CDR3 DNA reads TGTGCCACCGGCAACAGGGGCGCCCGCCCGGGGGAAAAACTGTTTTTT. It encodes CATGNRGARPGEKLFF.

The V gene is TRBV30, the J gene TRBJ2-7; 8 bases fit TRBD1. This CDR3 has 12 amino acids. Germline V gene sequence: CDR1 GTSNPN, CDR2 SVGIG (reference sequence). With 4 bases clipped from V and 6 bases from J, the junction kept 5 bases outside the gene matches. The CDR3 spells CAWNLDRVEQYF. Written as DNA, the CDR3 is TGTGCCTGGAATCTGGACAGGGTCGAGCAGTACTTC.

The chain couples TRBV4-2 to TRBJ1-4; 9 bases fit TRBD1. Germline V gene sequence: CDR1 LGHNA, CDR2 YNFKEQ. The CDR3 is 15 residues long. V lost 4 bases, J lost 8 bases, and 8 bases stayed unmatched. The CDR3 DNA reads as TGTGCCAGCAGCCCTCGGGGACAGGGTACAGAAAAACTGTTTTTT. This gives the protein CASSPRGQGTEKLFF.

The chain links TRBV19 to TRBJ1-1; 8 positions agree with TRBD1. The V gene end was trimmed by 6 bases and the J gene end by 1 base; junction bases not matched to a gene: 4. CDR3 size: 14 residues. Per germline, CDR1 LNHDA and CDR2 SQIVND (reference sequence). CDR3: CASRDRGRNTEAFF. CDR3 DNA sequence: TGTGCCAGTAGAGACAGGGGCCGGAACACTGAAGCTTTCTTT.

In this sample, this clone turned up once. This chain connects TRBV6-1 to TRBJ2-7; D call uncertain. This CDR3 region has 15 residues. CDR1 MNHNS and CDR2 SASEGT come from the germline V gene. V was shortened by 3 bases and J by 3 bases, with 15 bases between the two germline ends. The CDR3 nucleotides read TGTGCCAGCAGTGAGACCCGGAGCGTTTACTACGAGCAGTACTTC. It codes for CASSETRSVYYEQYF.

Turning to this clone: The same CDR3 is also encoded by other DNA sequences in this sample. The chain recombines TRBV7-2 with TRBJ2-7; possibly TRBD2 for D (6 bases). This CDR3 comprises 14 residues. CDR1 and CDR2 from the germline V gene are SGHTA and FQGNSA. V lost 0 bases and J 1 base, leaving 7 bases between the germline ends. Here the CDR3 DNA reads TGTGCCAGCAGCTTAGCGGGGGGTTCCTACGAGCAGTACTTC. Protein product: CASSLAGGSYEQYF. Full variable domain (remainder filled in from reference TRBV7-2 and TRBJ2-7): GAGVSQSPSNKVTEKGKDVELRCDPISGHTALYWYRQSLGQGLEFLIYFQGNSAPDKSGLPSDRFSAERTGGSVSTLTIQRTQQEDSAVYLCASSLAGGSYEQYFGPGTRLTVT.

The chain recombines TRBV30 with TRBJ1-6; D perhaps matches TRBD1 (6 bases). The CDR3 runs to 14 residues. Germline-derived CDR1 and CDR2 are GTSNPN and SVGIG (reference sequence). V lost 2 bases, J lost 10 bases, and 15 bases lay in between. Here the CDR3 DNA reads TGTGCCTGGAGTTACAGGGACCTTTTATCACCCCTCCACTTT. Its translation is CAWSYRDLLSPLHF.

This clone was seen a handful of times. V and J are TRBV6-5 and TRBJ2-1; weak D call: TRBD2 (5 bases). The CDR3 is 14 residues long. With 10 bases removed from V and 4 bases from J, the gap between germline ends came to 17 bases. The germline CDR1 and CDR2 sequences are MNHEY and SVGAGI. In DNA form, the CDR3 reads TGTGCCACTTCGCCCGGGAAGACATACAATGAGCAGTTCTTC. Its protein product is CATSPGKTYNEQFF.

The V call is TRBV29-1, the J call TRBJ1-1; 7 bases line up with TRBD1. Germline CDR1 and CDR2: SQVTM and ANQGSEA. V lost 5 bases and J lost 5; bases outside the gene matches: 5. This CDR3 has 12 amino acids. The CDR3, as DNA: TGCAGCGTTAACAGGGGAGAGACTGAAGCTTTCTTT. Amino acids: CSVNRGETEAFF.

This chain connects TRBV4-2 to TRBJ1-1; D unresolved. The germline V gene encodes CDR1 LGHNA and CDR2 YNFKEQ. Trimming took 0 bases from V and 5 from J, leaving 10 bases between them. The CDR3 covers 14 residues. Written as DNA, the CDR3 is TGTGCCAGCAGCCAAGAGCTCGCGAGAACTGAAGCTTTCTTT. Amino acids: CASSQELARTEAFF.

This chain uses TRBV7-9 with TRBJ1-5; no reliable D call. With 1 base removed from V and 3 bases from J, the gap between germline ends came to 10 bases. This CDR3 has 15 residues. CDR1 is SEHNR and CDR2 is FQNEAQ in the germline V gene (reference sequence). The CDR3, as DNA: TGTGCCAGCAGCTTAGGGTCGGGTCTCAATCAGCCCCAGCATTTT. Its protein is CASSLGSGLNQPQHF. The full variable domain, in which reference TRBV7-9 and TRBJ1-5 provide the parts outside the CDR3, is DTGVSQNPRHKITKRGQNVTFRCDPISEHNRLYWYRQTLGQGPEFLTYFQNEAQLEKSRLLSDRFSAERPKGSFSTLEIQRTEQGDSAMYLCASSLGSGLNQPQHFGDGTRLSIL.

V gene TRBV6-5 combines with J gene TRBJ1-3; D uncertain. CDR1 is MNHEY, CDR2 SVGAGI, per germline. V lost 5 bases to trimming and J lost 4 bases, with 12 bases between them. This CDR3 is 14 amino acids long. CDR3 residues: CASSRGGNGNTIYF. CDR3 DNA: TGTGCCAGCAGTCGAGGAGGAAACGGAAACACCATATATTTT.

This chain uses TRBV9 with TRBJ1-2; 10 positions agree with TRBD1. This CDR3 contains 16 residues. The germline V gene has CDR1 SGDLS and CDR2 YYNGEE. V gave up 1 base and J gave up 7 bases; unmatched junction bases: 10. The DNA for the CDR3 is TGTGCCAGCAGCGTAATGTCGAGACAGGGGGCGGGTGGCTACACCTTC. It is translated as CASSVMSRQGAGGYTF.

In DNA, the CDR3 is TGCGCCAGCAGCCAAGTCCGTTCTAGCGGGGGTTACAATGAGCAGTTCTTC. Translation gives CASSQVRSSGGYNEQFF. This sequence joins TRBV4-1 and TRBJ2-1; TRBD2 matches at 10 bases. The CDR3 runs to 17 residues. Per germline, CDR1 MGHRA and CDR2 YSYEKL. Unmatched junction bases numbered 7, after V lost 1 base and J lost 4 bases.

CDR3 nucleotides: TGTGCCAGCTCACCGAATTCCGGGTCCTCCTACGAGCAGTACTTC. Its protein is CASSPNSGSSYEQYF. This sequence joins TRBV18 and TRBJ2-7, with D unresolved. The CDR3 totals 15 residues. Germline CDR1 is KGHSH and CDR2 is LQKENI. The V end was cut by 3 bases, the J end by 0 bases, with 12 bases between.

This clone was observed once. The chain's CDR3 is CSASLERREQYF. For the CDR3, the DNA is TGCAGTGCTAGTCTGGAGCGACGCGAGCAGTACTTC. The chain uses TRBV20-1 and TRBJ2-7; no definite D call. The CDR3 is 12 residues long. CDR1 and CDR2 (germline): DFQATT, SNEGSKA (reference sequence). V lost 3 bases and J 6 bases, leaving 12 bases between the germline ends.